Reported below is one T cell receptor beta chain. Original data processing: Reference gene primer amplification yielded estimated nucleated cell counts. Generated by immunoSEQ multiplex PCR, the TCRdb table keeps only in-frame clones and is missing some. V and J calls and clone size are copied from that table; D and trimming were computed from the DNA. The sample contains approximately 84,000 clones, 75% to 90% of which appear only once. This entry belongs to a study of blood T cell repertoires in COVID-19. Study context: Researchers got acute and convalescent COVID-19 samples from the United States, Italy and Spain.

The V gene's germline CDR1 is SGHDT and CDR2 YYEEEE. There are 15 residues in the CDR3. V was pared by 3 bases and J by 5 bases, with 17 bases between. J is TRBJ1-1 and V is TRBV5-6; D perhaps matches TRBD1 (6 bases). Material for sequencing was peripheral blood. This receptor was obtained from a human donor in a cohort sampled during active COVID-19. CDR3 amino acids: CASSSYPYRETEAFF. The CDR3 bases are TGTGCCAGCAGCTCATACCCCTACAGGGAGACTGAAGCTTTCTTT.